The 30 T cell receptor gamma chains given below trace back to one sample, sequenced in a study of gamma delta lymphoproliferative disorders and STAT genes. TCRdb re-called clones from the multiplex PCR reads via CATT. The data hold more than 1,500 gamma-chain clones, with about 18% observed a single time. The receptor sequences were amplified from genomic DNA of peripheral blood mononuclear cells. Sequencing used blood. The source is a human donor in good health.

Remarks on this clone: With a far larger clone one base away, a read error is the likely cause. The limits of the CDR3 on the DNA are not certain, so only TCRdb's listed CDR3 is given. The J gene was not called, though the V gene is TRGV11. TRGV11 is given ORF status, its function remaining uncertain. The CDR3 is 16 residues long, ends included. The CDR3 loop reads CTTVPAGLGTYYKKLF.

The CDR3, as DNA: TGTGCCACCTGGGATAAGCAGAGTTGGGCAAAAAAAATCAAGGTATTT. This encodes CATWDKQSWAKKIKVF. The V gene is TRGV8, the J gene TRGJP. Matching the DNA to germline supplied the J gene, which TCRdb does not give. The germline V gene has CDR1 VENAVY and CDR2 YDSYNSRV. V was pared by 2 bases and J by 16 bases, with 14 bases of the junction left unmatched. The CDR3 consists of 16 residues.

This clone is labeled medium-sized. The V call is TRGV9, the J call TRGJ1 or TRGJ2. TCRdb records no J gene; here it was assigned by comparing the DNA to germline. The germline CDR1 and CDR2 sequences are GITISATS and ISYDGTV (reference sequence). Trimming removed 1 base from V and 4 bases from J; junction bases left unmatched: 4. There are 13 residues in the CDR3. This CDR3 reads CALWEVLYYKKLF. The CDR3 DNA follows: TGTGCCTTGTGGGAGGTATTGTATTATAAGAAACTCTTT.

This clone was counted only a few times. This DNA translates differently at residue 5 from the TCRdb protein, which is that of a much larger clone; a read error is likely, and the protein shown is the DNA's own translation. This chain links TRGV10 with TRGJ1 or TRGJ2. TCRdb gives no J gene; it was assigned here by matching the DNA to germline. TRGV10 is given ORF status, its function remaining uncertain. The CDR3 has 10 amino acids. J lost 11 bases, V lost 8 bases, and 7 bases had no gene match. For the CDR3, the DNA is TGTGCTGCGTGGAATGGGGAGAAACTCTTT. As protein: CAAWNGEKLF.

In regard to this clone: It is unclear where the CDR3 begins or ends on the DNA, so no DNA is shown, and the CDR3 is as TCRdb lists it. The V gene reported is TRGV10; the J gene is uncalled. TRGV10 falls under the ORF class, with uncertain function. The CDR3 is 19 amino acids in total, end residues counted. CDR3 sequence: CAAWVRIIIRNSLAVEQHF.

This clone is labeled as medium-sized. CDR3: CATWDGPNYYKKLF. The CDR3 DNA follows: TGTGCCACCTGGGATGGTCCTAATTATTATAAGAAACTCTTT. The chain uses TRGV4 and TRGJ1 or TRGJ2. The J gene is not listed in TCRdb, so it was assigned here from a DNA match to germline. Trimming removed 1 base from V and 1 base from J; junction bases left unmatched: 4. CDR1 is EGSTGY, CDR2 YDSYTSSV, per germline. The CDR3 runs 14 residues.

Comments on this clone: TCRdb's entry gives the protein of a much larger clone, which mismatches this DNA's translation at residue 5, likely from a read error; the protein reported here is translated from the DNA. The same CDR3 is also encoded by other DNA sequences in this sample. The V gene is TRGV10, the J gene TRGJ1 or TRGJ2. TCRdb is silent on the J gene; assignment here came from matching the DNA to germline. TRGV10 is designated an ORF whose function remains uncertain. The V segment lost 8 bases and the J segment 11 bases; nucleotides outside the gene matches: 7. The CDR3 length is 10 residues. The CDR3 DNA follows: TGTGCTGCGTGGGAGGGGGAGAAACTCTTT. Amino acids: CAAWEGEKLF.

This clone qualifies as medium-sized. The V and J genes are TRGV8 and TRGJ1 or TRGJ2. Assignment of the J gene here rests on matching the DNA to germline, because TCRdb gives none. V gave up 2 bases and J gave up 1 base; unmatched junction bases: 2. The CDR3 is 13 amino acids. The V gene's germline CDR1 is VENAVY and CDR2 YDSYNSRV. As DNA, the CDR3 is TGTGCCACCTGGGATATAAATTATTATAAGAAACTCTTT. Translation: CATWDINYYKKLF.

By sample share, this clone is medium-sized. This rearrangement joins TRGV9 to TRGJP. TCRdb leaves out the J gene; it was filled in here by matching the DNA to germline. The CDR3 runs 16 residues. V dropped 2 bases and J dropped 4; count of bases not matched to a gene: 2. CDR1 GITISATS and CDR2 ISYDGTV come from the germline V gene (reference sequence). The chain's CDR3 is CALWEGQELGKKIKVF. Here the CDR3 DNA reads TGTGCCTTGTGGGAGGGTCAAGAGTTGGGCAAAAAAATCAAGGTATTT.

On this clone itself: The DNA is left out, because the CDR3 cannot be placed on it with certainty; the CDR3 is given as TCRdb lists it. Called V gene: TRGV11; the J gene was not called. TRGV11 is classed as an ORF, of uncertain function. Inclusive of both ends, the CDR3 amounts to 18 amino acids. The CDR3 loop reads CTTVPAGLGYAFYYKKLF.

The V and J genes are TRGV9 and TRGJP. No J gene is reported in TCRdb; it was inferred here by comparing the DNA with germline. The CDR3 runs to 19 residues. CDR1 GITISATS and CDR2 ISYDGTV come from the germline V gene (reference sequence). V shed 3 bases, J shed 3 bases, and the junction held 11 bases outside the gene matches. CDR3 sequence reads: CALWERPSKQELGKKIKVF. The CDR3 nucleotides are TGTGCCTTGTGGGAGAGGCCCAGTAAGCAAGAGTTGGGCAAAAAAATCAAGGTATTT.

In its sample, this clone was seen a few times. TCRdb lists the protein of a much larger clone for this DNA, which differs at residue 7, so this is likely a read error; the protein given here is translated from the DNA itself. The chain employs TRGV4 and TRGJ1 or TRGJ2. Because TCRdb records no J gene, it was assigned here through a match of the DNA to germline. V gave up 2 bases and J gave up 6 bases; unmatched junction bases: 10. The CDR3 contains 14 residues. Germline CDR1 and CDR2: EGSTGY and YDSYTSSV. This CDR3 is CATWDAPKGYKKLF. In DNA, the CDR3 is TGTGCCACCTGGGATGCCCCAAAGGGTTATAAGAAACTCTTT.

By sample share, this clone is medium-sized. This chain connects TRGV8 to TRGJP. The J gene, left out of TCRdb, was set here by checking the DNA against germline. There are 16 residues in the CDR3. V lost 3 bases and J lost 3; bases outside the gene matches: 2. CDR1 and CDR2 from the germline V gene are VENAVY and YDSYNSRV. The CDR3 region has the DNA TGTGCCACCTGGGATTCGCAAGAGTTGGGCAAAAAAATCAAGGTATTT. This translates into CATWDSQELGKKIKVF.

This clone is categorized as medium-sized. The rearrangement joins TRGV3 to TRGJ1 or TRGJ2. The J gene, left out of TCRdb, was set here by checking the DNA against germline. The germline CDR1 and CDR2 sequences are VTNTFY and YDVSTARD (reference sequence). The CDR3 runs 14 residues. With V trimmed by 0 bases and J by 3 bases, 5 bases remained unmatched. The CDR3 spells CATWDRPGYYKKLF. The CDR3 bases are TGTGCCACCTGGGACAGGCCGGGTTATTATAAGAAACTCTTT.

The chain carries TRGV3 and TRGJ1 or TRGJ2. The J gene is absent in TCRdb and was assigned here via DNA matching to germline. The CDR3 length is 16 residues. Germline CDR1 VTNTFY, CDR2 YDVSTARD (reference sequence). With V trimmed by 1 base and J by 3 bases, 12 bases remained unmatched. CDR3 DNA: TGTGCCACCTGGGACAGTTCGAGTTGGGCTTATTATAAGAAACTCTTT. It yields the protein CATWDSSSWAYYKKLF.

Concerning this clone itself: With only one base between it and a far larger clone, this is likely a read error. The sample contains more than one DNA sequence encoding this CDR3. The V and J genes are TRGV4 and TRGJ1 or TRGJ2. Matching the DNA to germline supplied the J gene, which TCRdb does not give. The J segment lost 6 bases and the V segment lost 0 bases, leaving 8 bases of the junction unmatched. This CDR3 comprises 14 residues. Germline assignment: CDR1 EGSTGY and CDR2 YDSYTSSV. For the CDR3, the DNA is TGTGCCACCTGGGATGGGCCGGGGGGTTATAAGAAACTCTTT. Translated: CATWDGPGGYKKLF.

With regard to this clone: The limits of the CDR3 on the DNA are not certain, so only TCRdb's listed CDR3 is given. The sample holds other DNA sequences that translate to the same CDR3. The V gene reported is TRGV2; the J gene is uncalled. The CDR3 is 16 amino acids long, termini counted. Germline lookup yields CDR1 EGSNGY and CDR2 YDSYNSKV. Here the CDR3 reads CATWDGWHSLAVEQHF.

The sample holds a few counts of this clone. The limits of the CDR3 on the DNA are not certain, so only TCRdb's listed CDR3 is given. The V gene is given as TRGV4, and no J gene call is available. The CDR3 spans 18 amino acids, including both terminal residues. Germline CDR1 reads EGSTGY; CDR2 reads YDSYTSSV. The CDR3 loop reads CATWDPGIRNSLAVEQHF.

This clone is large. The sample contains more than one DNA sequence encoding this CDR3. This chain joins TRGV8 and TRGJP2. The J gene comes from matching the DNA to germline here; TCRdb lacks it. V was clipped by 5 bases and J by 3 bases; unmatched bases: 6. Germline V gene lookup returns CDR1 VENAVY and CDR2 YDSYNSRV. This CDR3 region has 14 residues. CDR3 region: CATWVPGSDWIKTF. The DNA of the CDR3 is TGTGCCACCTGGGTCCCAGGTAGTGATTGGATCAAGACGTTT.

By share, this clone counts as large. This chain joins TRGV4 and TRGJ1 or TRGJ2. TCRdb offers no J gene call, so here the DNA was matched to germline to obtain one. The germline gives CDR1 EGSTGY, CDR2 YDSYTSSV. The junction had 6 bases not matched to a gene; V was cut back by 5 bases and J by 11 bases. There are 10 residues in the CDR3. The CDR3 reads CATWAWEKLF. The CDR3 nucleotides are TGTGCCACCTGGGCGTGGGAGAAACTCTTT.

This clone ranks as large. V usage is TRGV10 and J usage is TRGJP1. The J gene, absent from TCRdb, was called here by matching the DNA to germline. TRGV10 is assigned to the ORF class and has an uncertain function. The CDR3 is made up of 14 amino acids. V trimming: 8 bases; J trimming: 0 bases; junction bases outside the gene matches: 4. In nucleotides, the CDR3 is TGTGCTGCGTGGGAGGATACCACTGGTTGGTTCAAGATATTT. Its protein is CAAWEDTTGWFKIF.

This clone showed up just a few times. The protein in TCRdb stems from a much larger clone and differs at residue 3 from this DNA's translation, likely a read error; here the protein is translated from the DNA. The V gene is TRGV3, the J gene TRGJ1 or TRGJ2. Because TCRdb records no J gene, it was assigned here through a match of the DNA to germline. The CDR3 extends over 12 amino acids. Per the germline V gene, CDR1 is VTNTFY and CDR2 is YDVSTARD (reference sequence). CDR3 sequence: CAAWDLDYKKLF. CDR3 bases: TGTGCCGCCTGGGACTTGGATTATAAGAAACTCTTT.

Regarding this clone: The DNA is omitted, as the CDR3 cannot be located on it reliably, and the CDR3 follows TCRdb's listing. The V gene reported is TRGV4; the J gene is uncalled. The length of the CDR3 is 18 amino acids, counting both ends. Germline V CDR1 and CDR2: EGSTGY, YDSYTSSV. The CDR3: CATWDMIIRNSLAVEQHF.

Relative to its sample, this clone is medium-sized (0.01 to 0.1%). Here the CDR3 reads CATVFKQRYYKKLF. The CDR3, as DNA: TGTGCCACCGTATTTAAACAGAGATATTATAAGAAACTCTTT. The chain uses TRGV5 and TRGJ1 or TRGJ2. The J gene, absent from TCRdb, was called here by matching the DNA to germline. With V trimmed by 9 bases and J by 4 bases, 15 bases remained unmatched. The CDR3 extends over 14 amino acids. Germline assignment: CDR1 VINAFY and CDR2 YDVSNSKD.

A word on this clone: A read error may explain this, as a much larger clone is one base away. It is unclear where the CDR3 begins or ends on the DNA, so no DNA is shown, and the CDR3 is as TCRdb lists it. The J segment was not called; the V segment is TRGV11. TRGV11 is identified as an open reading frame with a role that is uncertain. The CDR3 numbers 18 amino acids, ends counted. CDR3 protein: CTTVPAGLGNSSDWIKTF.

This clone is large. This chain connects TRGV10 to TRGJ1 or TRGJ2. The J gene, not given by TCRdb, was assigned here from a germline match of the nucleotide sequence. TRGV10 qualifies as an ORF whose function is uncertain. This CDR3 spans 14 amino acids. The J segment lost 4 bases and the V segment lost 8 bases, leaving 12 bases of the junction unmatched. The CDR3 DNA follows: TGTGCTGCGTGGGATCACGGAGTCTATTATAAGAAACTCTTT. Translation: CAAWDHGVYYKKLF.

By share, this clone counts as medium-sized. The J gene is TRGJ1 or TRGJ2, the V gene TRGV2. The J gene, not given by TCRdb, was assigned here from a germline match of the nucleotide sequence. The V gene end was trimmed by 0 bases and the J gene end by 5 bases; junction bases not matched to a gene: 4. The CDR3 runs 13 residues. The germline V gene has CDR1 EGSNGY and CDR2 YDSYNSKV. As DNA, the CDR3 is TGTGCCACCTGGGACGGGCAGGATTATAAGAAACTCTTT. It is translated as CATWDGQDYKKLF.

By sample fraction, this clone is medium-sized. The limits of the CDR3 on the DNA are not certain, so only TCRdb's listed CDR3 is given. The V gene is TRGV11, but the J gene lacks a call. TRGV11 carries the ORF label, with uncertain function. The CDR3 contains 17 residues when both ends are counted. The CDR3 protein is CTTVPAGLVKNYYKKLF.

By proportion, this clone is large. Other nucleotide sequences from this sample produce the same CDR3. The chain employs TRGV2 and TRGJP2. Germline matching of the DNA provided the J gene here, since TCRdb leaves it blank. The CDR3 sequence is 11 residues long. Germline assignment: CDR1 EGSNGY and CDR2 YDSYNSKV. Trimming removed 9 bases from V and 9 bases from J; junction bases left unmatched: 7. The CDR3 sequence is CATLGHWIKTF. As DNA, the CDR3 is TGTGCCACCCTCGGCCATTGGATCAAGACGTTT.

This clone ranks as medium-sized. The V gene is TRGV8, the J gene TRGJ1 or TRGJ2. The J gene, missing from TCRdb, was assigned here through DNA to germline matching. The germline V gene encodes CDR1 VENAVY and CDR2 YDSYNSRV. After removal of 5 bases from V and 3 bases from J, the junction contained 10 bases not matched to a gene. CDR3 length: 14 amino acids. Here the CDR3 reads CATWVRPLYYKKLF. The DNA for the CDR3 is TGTGCCACCTGGGTCAGACCCCTTTATTATAAGAAACTCTTT.